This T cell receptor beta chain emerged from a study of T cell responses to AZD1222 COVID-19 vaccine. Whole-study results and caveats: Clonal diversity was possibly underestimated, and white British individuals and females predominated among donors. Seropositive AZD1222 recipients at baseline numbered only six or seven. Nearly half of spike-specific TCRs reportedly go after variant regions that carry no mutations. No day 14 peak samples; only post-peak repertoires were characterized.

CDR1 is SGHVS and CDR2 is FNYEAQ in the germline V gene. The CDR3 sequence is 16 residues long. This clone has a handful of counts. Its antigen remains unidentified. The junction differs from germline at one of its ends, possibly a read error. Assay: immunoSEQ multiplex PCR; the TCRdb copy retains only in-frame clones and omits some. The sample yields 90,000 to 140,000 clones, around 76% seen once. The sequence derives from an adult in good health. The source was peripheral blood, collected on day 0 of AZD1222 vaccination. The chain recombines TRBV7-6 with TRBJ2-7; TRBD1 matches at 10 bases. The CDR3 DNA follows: TGTGCCAGCAGCGTAGCCGGGACAGGGGCGTCATACGAGCAGTACTTC. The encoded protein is CASSVAGTGASYEQYF.